This T cell receptor beta chain was recovered during a study of T cells in Graves' hyperthyroidism and ophthalmopathy. Findings and limits, study-wide: Before onset, ophthalmopathy was predicted by the model a median roughly 6.4 months earlier.

Germline lookup yields CDR1 MDHEN and CDR2 SYDVKM. V lost 5 bases to trimming and J lost 7 bases, with 9 bases between them. The CDR3 spans 11 residues. Amplified TCR beta CDR3 regions derived from RNA transcripts. Carried out on the TCR CDR3, a first-round RT-PCR used the HTBI primer set. MiXCR was run by TCRdb on the multiplex PCR reads, yielding one entry per CDR3 protein. The sample shows 560,000 or so distinct CDR3 sequences, about 20% of them seen only once. Disease duration was under 3 months in the ophthalmopathy patients, who also had a Clinical Activity Score of at least 3 and a NOSPECS grade of at least 4. Diagnosis rested on symptoms, serum thyroxine and TRAb, thyroid ultrasound, and orbital computed tomography. Of note for this clonotype: Its antigen is as yet unknown.

This sequence originates from a man aged 40-50 years with Graves' ophthalmopathy. V gene TRBV28 combines with J gene TRBJ2-7, with D perhaps matching TRBD2 (5 bases). The sample taken for sequencing was blood. The CDR3 nucleotides are TGTGCCAGCAGTATCGAGCGGGAGCAGTACTTC. Protein sequence: CASSIEREQYF. Using reference TRBV28 and TRBJ2-7 for the parts outside the CDR3, the full variable domain is DVKVTQSSRYLVKRTGEKVFLECVQDMDHENMFWYRQDPGLGLRLIYFSYDVKMKEKGDIPEGYSVSREKKERFSLILESASTNQTSMYLCASSIEREQYFGPGTRLTVT.